This TCR beta chain is from a study of human T cells and chemical hapten exposure. For the study at large: For sensitization, 2% DPC was applied to a roughly 2 cm by roughly 2 cm patch of upper inner arm skin. Women made up most patients, who had alopecia areata, totalis or universalis. Study observations and caveats: Compared to controls, expanded TCRs made significantly more large clusters of similar CDR3s. Expanded TCR counts at PT1 went up together with patch test score, a positive correlation.

The V gene lost 6 bases and the J gene lost 0 bases, with 18 bases spanning the gap. The CDR3 length is 17 residues. The germline V gene encodes CDR1 MNHEY and CDR2 SVGEGT. Time point specified: patch test 1, 2 weeks after DPC sensitization. Treatment indicated: therapeutic diphenylcyclopropenone sensitization with weekly scalp DPC. TCRdb recomputed calls from the RACE reads with MiXCR, one row per CDR3 protein. Of fewer than 500,000 distinct CDR3 sequences listed, about 4.8% were seen once; the top ten hold under 2.5%. This clonotype was found many times. Its target is not known. The source was whole blood, collected in connection with sensitization to the hapten diphenylcyclopropenone (DPC). V gene TRBV6-2 or TRBV6-3 combines with J gene TRBJ2-1, with a tentative D call TRBD2 (6 bases). The clonotype originates from a woman aged 50 to 65 with alopecia areata. Some clones in this sample may be carry-over from other donors' samples. The DNA of the CDR3 is TGTGCCAGCAGCAGACCCCCGGGAGCCGTCTCCTACAATGAGCAGTTCTTC. It is translated as CASSRPPGAVSYNEQFF.